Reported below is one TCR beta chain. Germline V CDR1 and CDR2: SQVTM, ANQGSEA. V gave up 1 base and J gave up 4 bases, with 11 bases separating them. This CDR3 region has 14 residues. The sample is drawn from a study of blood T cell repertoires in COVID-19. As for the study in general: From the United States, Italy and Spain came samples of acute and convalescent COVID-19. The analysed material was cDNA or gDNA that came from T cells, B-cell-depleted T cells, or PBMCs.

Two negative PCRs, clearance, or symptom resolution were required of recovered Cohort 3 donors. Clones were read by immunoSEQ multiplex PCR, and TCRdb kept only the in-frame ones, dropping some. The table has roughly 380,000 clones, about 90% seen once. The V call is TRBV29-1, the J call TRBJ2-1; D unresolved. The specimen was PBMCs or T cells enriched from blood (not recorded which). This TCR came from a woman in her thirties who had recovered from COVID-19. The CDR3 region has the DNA TGCAGCGTTGAAGGTCGGTGGGCTTACAATGAGCAGTTCTTC. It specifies CSVEGRWAYNEQFF.